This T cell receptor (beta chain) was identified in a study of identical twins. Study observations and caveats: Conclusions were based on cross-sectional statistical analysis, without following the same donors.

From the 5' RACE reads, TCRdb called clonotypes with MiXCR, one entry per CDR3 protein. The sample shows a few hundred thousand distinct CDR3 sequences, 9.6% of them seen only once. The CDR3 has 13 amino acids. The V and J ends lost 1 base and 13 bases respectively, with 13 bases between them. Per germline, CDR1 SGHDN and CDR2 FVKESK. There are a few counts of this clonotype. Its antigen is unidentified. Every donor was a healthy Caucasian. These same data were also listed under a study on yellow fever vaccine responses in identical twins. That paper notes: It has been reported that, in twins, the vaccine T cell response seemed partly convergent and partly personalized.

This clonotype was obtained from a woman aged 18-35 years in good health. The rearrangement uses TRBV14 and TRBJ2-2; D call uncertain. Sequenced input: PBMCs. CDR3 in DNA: TGTGCCAGCAGCCAAGTTCAGTACGGTCCGCTGTTTTTT. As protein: CASSQVQYGPLFF.